Following are 27 T cell receptor beta chains from one sample sequenced in a study of T cells in Graves' hyperthyroidism and ophthalmopathy (dated by TCRdb to between 2019 and 2020). Receptor amplification or capture employed multiplex PCR. The run used an Illumina HiSeq 2000. The TCR beta CDR3 regions were amplified from RNA transcripts. A first-round RT-PCR of the TCR CDR3 used the HTBI primer set with the Qiagen OneStep RT-PCR kit. The public reads were reanalyzed by TCRdb: fastp trimming at Q25, MiXCR alignment, in-frame beta chains only. Every entry covers one CDR3 protein and lists the most common genes and DNA from its rows. The sample has more than 450,000 distinct CDR3 sequences on record, just under 20% of them singletons. The ten largest clones capture 47% of the sample. Sequencing was performed on blood. All receptors derive from a middle-aged man with Graves' ophthalmopathy.

This clonotype has more than one count but fewer than ten. The J gene is TRBJ2-7, the V gene TRBV4-2; the D is unclear. The germline V gene encodes CDR1 LGHNA and CDR2 YNFKEQ. The CDR3 totals 14 residues. The V end lost 5 bases, the J end lost 7 bases, and 18 bases lay between the germline ends. CDR3 nucleotide sequence: TGTGCCAGCAGCGCCGCGGACGCCGCCCGGGAGCAGTACTTC. Residues: CASSAADAAREQYF.

This clonotype has a count of ten or more. The chain combines TRBV28 with TRBJ1-1; D remains unclear. The CDR3 is 13 residues long. The germline CDR1 and CDR2 sequences are MDHEN and SYDVKM. V shed 2 bases and J shed 4 bases, with 8 bases lying between them. In DNA, the CDR3 is TGTGCCAGCAGTTTAACGGGGATCACTGAAGCTTTCTTT. It is translated as CASSLTGITEAFF.

This clonotype was found many times. The gene calls are TRBV7-3 and TRBJ2-3; D not resolved. V lost 1 base, J lost 4 bases, and 6 bases lay in between. Germline CDR1 SGHTA, CDR2 FQGTGA. The CDR3 totals 13 residues. The CDR3 sequence is CASSLRVSDTQYF. In DNA, the CDR3 is TGTGCCAGCAGCTTAAGAGTTTCAGATACGCAGTATTTT. Full variable domain (outside the CDR3, taken from reference TRBV7-3 and TRBJ2-3): GAGVSQTPSNKVTEKGKYVELRCDPISGHTALYWYRQSLGQGPEFLIYFQGTGAADDSGLPNDRFFAVRPEGSVSTLKIQRTERGDSAVYLCASSLRVSDTQYFGPGTRLTVL.

This clonotype appeared a few times. V is TRBV5-1 and J is TRBJ1-2; 7 bases are a match to TRBD1. V trimming: 6 bases; J trimming: 8 bases; junction bases outside the gene matches: 7. Germline V gene lookup returns CDR1 SGHRS and CDR2 YFSETQ. The CDR3 extends over 12 amino acids. CDR3 sequence reads: CASTGTDGGYTF. As DNA, the CDR3 is TGCGCCAGCACCGGGACAGACGGGGGCTACACCTTC.

The chain uses TRBV7-9 and TRBJ1-1; D gene uncertain. Germline CDR1 and CDR2: SEHNR and FQNEAQ (reference sequence). V lost 3 bases to trimming and J lost 6 bases, with 14 bases between them. The CDR3 totals 14 residues. The CDR3 DNA sequence: TGTGCCAGCAGCTTCGACGGGTGGATGGCTGAAGCTTTCTTT. This translates into CASSFDGWMAEAFF. The full variable domain, in which reference TRBV7-9 and TRBJ1-1 provide the parts outside the CDR3, is DTGVSQNPRHKITKRGQNVTFRCDPISEHNRLYWYRQTLGQGPEFLTYFQNEAQLEKSRLLSDRFSAERPKGSFSTLEIQRTEQGDSAMYLCASSFDGWMAEAFFGQGTRLTVV.

CDR3: CSAGGRLNTEAFF. The CDR3, as DNA: TGCAGCGCGGGCGGCAGGCTGAACACTGAAGCTTTCTTT. This rearrangement joins TRBV29-1 to TRBJ1-1; D is unresolved. Germline loops: CDR1 SQVTM, CDR2 ANQGSEA. This CDR3 region has 13 residues. Trimming pared 7 bases from V and 0 bases from J, leaving 12 bases between.

The CDR3 reads CASSVEAQGNYGYTF. CDR3 bases: TGTGCCAGCAGCGTAGAGGCACAGGGAAACTATGGCTACACCTTC. V gene TRBV9 combines with J gene TRBJ1-2, with TRBD1 as a possible D gene (6 bases). Germline values: CDR1 SGDLS, CDR2 YYNGEE. Deletions cut 0 bases from V and 2 bases from J, with 11 bases between. CDR3 size: 15 residues.

CDR3 sequence reads: CASEPGTGREQYF. CDR3 nucleotides: TGTGCCAGCGAGCCCGGGACAGGGAGGGAGCAGTACTTC. The J gene is TRBJ2-7, the V gene TRBV4-2; TRBD1 matches 9 bases. There are 13 residues in the CDR3. The V and J ends lost 8 bases and 7 bases, in that order; junction bases with no gene match: 9. Germline V gene data show CDR1 as LGHNA and CDR2 as YNFKEQ.

The genes are TRBV6-1 and TRBJ2-1, with 16 bases fitting TRBD2. Germline CDR1 MNHNS, CDR2 SASEGT. V dropped 6 bases and J dropped 10; count of bases not matched to a gene: 9. This CDR3 spans 16 amino acids. The CDR3 sequence: CASSWTGTSGRAEQFF. The CDR3 region has the DNA TGTGCCAGCAGCTGGACCGGGACTAGCGGGAGGGCCGAGCAGTTCTTC.

This clonotype was counted a few times. The chain recombines TRBV28 with TRBJ2-5, with 8 positions matching TRBD1. CDR3 length: 16 amino acids. V trimming: 6 bases; J trimming: 4 bases; junction bases outside the gene matches: 13. Looked up from germline, CDR1 is MDHEN and CDR2 is SYDVKM. This CDR3 is CASSQRAGGASETQYF. CDR3 nucleotides: TGTGCCAGCAGCCAAAGGGCAGGGGGCGCATCAGAGACCCAGTACTTC.

This clonotype was detected ten times or more. The CDR3 is CASSSIPGTGGYNEQFF. The CDR3 bases are TGTGCCAGCAGCTCAATCCCCGGGACAGGTGGCTACAATGAGCAGTTCTTC. The chain is built from TRBV7-3 and TRBJ2-1; TRBD1 matches 8 bases. Germline CDR1 is SGHTA and CDR2 is FQGTGA. The CDR3 length is 17 residues. V lost 4 bases to trimming and J lost 3 bases; unmatched junction nucleotides: 11.

The DNA for the CDR3 is TGTGCCAGCAGTCCCCTTAGGGCGGGGGGTTCCACAGATACGCAGTATTTT. It is translated as CASSPLRAGGSTDTQYF. This sequence joins TRBV27 and TRBJ2-3; 8 bases fit TRBD2. Germline V CDR1 and CDR2: MNHEY, SMNVEV (reference sequence). The CDR3 covers 17 residues. V lost 5 bases to trimming and J lost 2 bases; unmatched junction nucleotides: 12.

This chain uses TRBV18 with TRBJ2-3; TRBD2 agrees at 10 bases. This CDR3 is 16 amino acids long. The germline CDR1 and CDR2 sequences are KGHSH and LQKENI. V was pared by 1 base and J by 2 bases, with 3 bases of the junction left unmatched. CDR3 region: CASSPLSGGATDTQYF. The DNA for the CDR3 is TGTGCCAGCTCACCACTGAGCGGGGGGGCCACAGATACGCAGTATTTT.

This clonotype was observed many times. V gene TRBV7-2 combines with J gene TRBJ2-5; D is undetermined. Trimming stripped 5 bases from V and 1 base from J, with 11 bases between. This CDR3 is built from 14 residues. The germline V gene has CDR1 SGHTA and CDR2 FQGNSA. The CDR3 coding sequence is TGTGCCAGCAGCCTGCAGGCTTCCCAAGAGACCCAGTACTTC. This codes for CASSLQASQETQYF.

This clonotype was seen ten or more times. This chain uses TRBV27 with TRBJ2-7; 9 bases map to TRBD1. V gave up 6 bases and J gave up 5 bases; unmatched junction bases: 14. The germline CDR1 and CDR2 sequences are MNHEY and SMNVEV (reference sequence). This CDR3 has 16 residues. The CDR3 DNA sequence: TGTGCCAGCAGCCCGGGACCGGGACAGGGCGTCAACGAGCAGTACTTC. It is translated as CASSPGPGQGVNEQYF.

V usage is TRBV24-1 and J usage is TRBJ2-7, with a possible D match to TRBD2 (6 bases). Germline-derived CDR1 and CDR2 are KGHDR and SFDVKD. This CDR3 region has 13 residues. Trimming removed 1 base at V and 7 bases at J, with 10 bases between. Here the CDR3 reads CATSDFKGREQYF. The DNA for the CDR3 is TGTGCCACCAGTGATTTTAAGGGGAGGGAGCAGTACTTC.

The sample holds many counts of this clonotype. This chain connects TRBV3-1 to TRBJ2-5; 9 bases agree with TRBD2. CDR3 length: 17 residues. The germline CDR1 and CDR2 sequences are LGHDT and YNNKEL (reference sequence). With V trimmed by 2 bases and J by 2 bases, 9 bases remained unmatched. The CDR3 DNA sequence: TGTGCCAGCAGCCAATATCATCTAGCGGGAAGGCAAGAGACCCAGTACTTC. Its protein product is CASSQYHLAGRQETQYF.

This clonotype was counted at least ten times. The V and J genes are TRBV28 and TRBJ2-7; TRBD2 is a possible D gene (6 bases). V was cut by 4 bases and J by 5 bases, with 21 bases left in between. This CDR3 spans 16 amino acids. Germline assignment: CDR1 MDHEN and CDR2 SYDVKM. The CDR3 coding sequence is TGTGCCAGCAGTTCGCCTCGGGGCAGCGGAGGGAACGAGCAGTACTTC. Protein: CASSSPRGSGGNEQYF.

This rearrangement joins TRBV4-1 to TRBJ2-3; 11 nucleotides line up with TRBD2. The CDR3 extends over 16 amino acids. Unmatched junction bases numbered 3, after V lost 2 bases and J lost 2 bases. Germline V lookup: CDR1 MGHRA, CDR2 YSYEKL. CDR3 residues: CASSQRLAGSTDTQYF. The CDR3 DNA follows: TGCGCCAGCAGCCAACGACTAGCGGGGTCCACAGATACGCAGTATTTT.

This clonotype has only a few counts. The V call is TRBV28, the J call TRBJ1-4, with 9 bases aligning to TRBD1. J gave up 7 bases and V 6 bases, and 6 bases lay outside the gene matches. The CDR3 extends over 14 amino acids. Germline V gene lookup returns CDR1 MDHEN and CDR2 SYDVKM. CDR3 nucleotide sequence: TGTGCCAGCAGCGTACCGGGACAGGGTGAAAAACTGTTTTTT. It codes for CASSVPGQGEKLFF. The whole variable domain, remainder taken from reference TRBV28 and TRBJ1-4, is DVKVTQSSRYLVKRTGEKVFLECVQDMDHENMFWYRQDPGLGLRLIYFSYDVKMKEKGDIPEGYSVSREKKERFSLILESASTNQTSMYLCASSVPGQGEKLFFGSGTQLSVL.

This chain links TRBV30 with TRBJ1-1, with D maybe TRBD1 (5 bases). CDR1 is GTSNPN, CDR2 SVGIG, per germline (reference sequence). The CDR3 has 11 amino acids. V shed 5 bases and J shed 3 bases, with 7 bases lying between them. CDR3 nucleotide sequence: TGTGCCTGGGGGGGGGACACTGAAGCTTTCTTT. Encoded protein: CAWGGDTEAFF.

The rearrangement links TRBV7-9 to TRBJ1-5; D possibly corresponds to TRBD1 (5 bases). CDR1 SEHNR and CDR2 FQNEAQ come from the germline V gene (reference sequence). Trimming left V 3 bases short and J 0 bases short, with 21 bases between. There are 19 residues in the CDR3. CDR3 residues: CASSFRLEGRFYSNQPQHF. The CDR3 nucleotides are TGTGCCAGCAGCTTCCGCCTTGAGGGGCGGTTTTATAGCAATCAGCCCCAGCATTTT.

This chain uses TRBV6-1 with TRBJ1-4; the match to TRBD1 covers 8 bases. The V gene's germline CDR1 is MNHNS and CDR2 SASEGT. CDR3 size: 13 residues. Trimming at V came to 6 bases and at J to 9 bases, leaving 6 bases not matched to a gene. In nucleotides, the CDR3 is TGTGCCAGCAGCCCCGGGACAGGCCAAAAACTGTTTTTT. This sequence encodes CASSPGTGQKLFF.

The rearrangement links TRBV24-1 to TRBJ2-2; 8 positions agree with TRBD1. V lost 4 bases and J lost 4; bases outside the gene matches: 10. The CDR3 runs to 17 residues. CDR1 and CDR2 from the germline V gene are KGHDR and SFDVKD. DNA of the CDR3: TGTGCCACCAGTGAGACCGGGACAGGTCCCTTCACCGGGGAGCTGTTTTTT. This encodes CATSETGTGPFTGELFF.

The chain couples TRBV27 to TRBJ2-1; D remains unclear. CDR3 length equals 12 residues. The V gene lost 6 bases and the J gene lost 13 bases, with 16 bases spanning the gap. CDR1 and CDR2 (germline): MNHEY, SMNVEV (reference sequence). The CDR3 protein is CASSSAGSIQFF. The DNA of the CDR3 is TGTGCCAGCAGCTCCGCAGGCTCGATTCAGTTCTTC.

This clonotype came up many times. The rearrangement joins TRBV12-3 or TRBV12-4 to TRBJ2-1; possibly TRBD2 for D (6 bases). The CDR3 is 14 amino acids. Trimming took off 7 bases at V and 7 bases at J, with 17 bases between the two ends. Here the CDR3 reads CASTKNSGANEQFF. As DNA, the CDR3 is TGTGCCAGCACCAAGAATAGCGGCGCAAATGAGCAGTTCTTC.

The V and J genes are TRBV7-3 and TRBJ2-1; 13 bases fit TRBD2. The germline gives CDR1 SGHTA, CDR2 FQGTGA. The length of the CDR3 is 15 residues. V lost 5 bases and J lost 8; bases outside the gene matches: 6. The CDR3 reads CASSPGLAGVDEQFF. CDR3 DNA sequence: TGTGCCAGCAGCCCTGGACTAGCGGGAGTTGATGAGCAGTTCTTC.